This T cell receptor beta chain derives from a study of graft-versus-host responses after intestinal transplantation. Study information: Isolated intestinal, liver-intestinal, or multivisceral transplants had been given to the recipients. Uniformly, recipients were administered anti-thymocyte globulin induction with subsequent tacrolimus and steroids for about 3 years. Study observations and caveats: Graft-donor T cell macrochimerism coincided with high graft-versus-host to host-versus-graft clonal ratios in allografts. GvH clones were identified in recipient marrow, with some first appearing in ileum or blood.

Remarks on this clone: What it recognizes is unknown.

TCRdb's table, derived via immunoSEQ multiplex PCR, lists solely in-frame clones and lacks some. This table holds about 88,000 clones, about 95% found once. The CDR3 length is 13 residues. Trimming removed 4 bases at V and 3 bases at J, with 8 bases between. CDR1 is SGHRS and CDR2 is YFSETQ in the germline V gene. The chain uses TRBV5-1 and TRBJ1-5; D unclear. Sequenced here: unstimulated CD4+ T cells sorted from spleen or lymph node cells, sampled before transplant. This TCR derives from a human donor who was the organ donor for an intestinal transplant. CDR3 DNA: TGCGCCAGCAGCGGCGGGGACAATCAGCCCCAGCATTTT. Protein product: CASSGGDNQPQHF.